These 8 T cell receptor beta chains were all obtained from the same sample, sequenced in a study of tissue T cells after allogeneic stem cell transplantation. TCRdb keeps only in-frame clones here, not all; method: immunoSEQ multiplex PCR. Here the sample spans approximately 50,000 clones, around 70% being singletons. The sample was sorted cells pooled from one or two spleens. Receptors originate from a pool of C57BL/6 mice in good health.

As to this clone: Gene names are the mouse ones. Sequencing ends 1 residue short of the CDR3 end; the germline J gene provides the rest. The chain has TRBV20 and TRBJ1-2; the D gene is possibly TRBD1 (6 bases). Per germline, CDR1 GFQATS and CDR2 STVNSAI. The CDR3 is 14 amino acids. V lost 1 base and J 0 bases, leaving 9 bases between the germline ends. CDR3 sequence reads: CGARGTGTNSDYTF. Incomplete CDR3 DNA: TGTGGTGCTAGGGGTACAGGGACAAACTCCGACTACACC.

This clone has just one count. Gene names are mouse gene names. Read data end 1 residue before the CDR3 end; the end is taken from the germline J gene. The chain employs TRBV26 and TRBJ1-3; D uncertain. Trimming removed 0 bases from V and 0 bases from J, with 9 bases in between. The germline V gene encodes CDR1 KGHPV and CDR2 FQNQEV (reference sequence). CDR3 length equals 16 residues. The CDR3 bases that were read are TGTGCCAGCAGTCTGTCGAAACGGGGTTCTGGAAATACGCTCTAT. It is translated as CASSLSKRGSGNTLY. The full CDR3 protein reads CASSLSKRGSGNTLYF.

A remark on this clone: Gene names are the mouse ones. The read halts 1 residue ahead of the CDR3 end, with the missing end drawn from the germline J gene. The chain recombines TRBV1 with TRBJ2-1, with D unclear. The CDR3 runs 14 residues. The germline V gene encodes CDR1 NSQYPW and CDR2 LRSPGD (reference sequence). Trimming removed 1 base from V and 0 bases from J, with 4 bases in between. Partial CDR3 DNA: TGCACCTGCAGTGCAGCCAATAACTATGCTGAGCAGTTC. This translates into CTCSAANNYAEQF. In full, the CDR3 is CTCSAANNYAEQFF. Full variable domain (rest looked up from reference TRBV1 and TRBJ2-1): VTLLEQNPRWRLVPRGQAVNLRCILKNSQYPWMSWYQQDLQKQLQWLFTLRSPGDKEVKSLPGADYLATRVTDTELRLQVANMSQGRTLYCTCSAANNYAEQFFGPGTRLTVL.

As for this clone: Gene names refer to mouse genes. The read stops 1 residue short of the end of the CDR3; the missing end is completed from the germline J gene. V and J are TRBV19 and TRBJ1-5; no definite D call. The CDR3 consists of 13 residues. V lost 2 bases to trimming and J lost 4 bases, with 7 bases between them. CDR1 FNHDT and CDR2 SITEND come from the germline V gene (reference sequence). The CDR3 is CASSMTQNQAPLF. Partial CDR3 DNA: TGTGCCAGCAGTATGACGCAAAACCAGGCTCCGCTT.

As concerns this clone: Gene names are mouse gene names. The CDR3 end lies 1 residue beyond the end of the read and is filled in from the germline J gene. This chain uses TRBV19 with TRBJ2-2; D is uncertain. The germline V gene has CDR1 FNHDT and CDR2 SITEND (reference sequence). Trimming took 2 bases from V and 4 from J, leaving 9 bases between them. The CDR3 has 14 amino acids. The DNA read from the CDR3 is TGTGCCAGCAGTATTCAGGAAGGCACCGGGCAGCTCTAC. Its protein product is CASSIQEGTGQLY. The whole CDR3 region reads CASSIQEGTGQLYF.

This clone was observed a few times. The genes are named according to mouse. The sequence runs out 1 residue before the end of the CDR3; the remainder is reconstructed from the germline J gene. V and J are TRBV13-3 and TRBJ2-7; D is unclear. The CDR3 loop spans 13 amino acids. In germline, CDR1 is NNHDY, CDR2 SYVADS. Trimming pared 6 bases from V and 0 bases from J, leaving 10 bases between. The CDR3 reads CASKDASSYEQYF. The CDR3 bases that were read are TGTGCCAGCAAGGACGCGAGCTCCTATGAACAGTAC.

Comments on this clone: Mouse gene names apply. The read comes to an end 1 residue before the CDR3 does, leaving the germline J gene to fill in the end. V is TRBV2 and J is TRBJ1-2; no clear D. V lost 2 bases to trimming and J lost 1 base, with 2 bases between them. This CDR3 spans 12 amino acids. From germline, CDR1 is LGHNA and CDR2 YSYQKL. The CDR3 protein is CASSQRNSDYTF. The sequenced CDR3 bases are TGTGCCAGCAGCCAAAGAAACTCCGACTACACC.

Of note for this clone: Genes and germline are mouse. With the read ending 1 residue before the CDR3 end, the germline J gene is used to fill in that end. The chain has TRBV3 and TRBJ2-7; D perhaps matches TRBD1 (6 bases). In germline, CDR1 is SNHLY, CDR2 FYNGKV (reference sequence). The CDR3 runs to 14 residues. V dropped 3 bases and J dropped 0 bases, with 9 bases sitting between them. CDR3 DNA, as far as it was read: TGTGCCAGCAGCTTGGGACAAAACTCCTATGAACAGTAC. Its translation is CASSLGQNSYEQY. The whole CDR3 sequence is CASSLGQNSYEQYF.